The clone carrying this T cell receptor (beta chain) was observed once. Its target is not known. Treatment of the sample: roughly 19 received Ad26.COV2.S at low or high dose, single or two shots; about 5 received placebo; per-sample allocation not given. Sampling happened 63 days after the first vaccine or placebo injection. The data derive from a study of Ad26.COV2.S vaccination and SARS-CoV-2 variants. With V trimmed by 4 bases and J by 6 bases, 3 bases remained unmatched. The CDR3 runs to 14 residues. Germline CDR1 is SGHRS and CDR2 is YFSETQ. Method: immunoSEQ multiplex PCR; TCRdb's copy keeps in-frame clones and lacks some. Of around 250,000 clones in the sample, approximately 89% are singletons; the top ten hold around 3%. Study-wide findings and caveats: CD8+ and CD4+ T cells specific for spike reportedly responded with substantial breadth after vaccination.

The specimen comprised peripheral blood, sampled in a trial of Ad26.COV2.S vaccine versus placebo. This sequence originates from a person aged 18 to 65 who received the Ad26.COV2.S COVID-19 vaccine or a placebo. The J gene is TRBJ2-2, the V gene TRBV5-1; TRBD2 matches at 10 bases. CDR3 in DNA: TGCGCCAGCAGCCCCGGGACTAGCGCCGGGGAGCTGTTTTTT. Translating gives CASSPGTSAGELFF. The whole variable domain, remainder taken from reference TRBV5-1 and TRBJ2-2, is KAGVTQTPRYLIKTRGQQVTLSCSPISGHRSVSWYQQTPGQGLQFLFEYFSETQRNKGNFPGRFSGRQFSNSRSEMNVSTLELGDSALYLCASSPGTSAGELFFGEGSRLTVL.